The TCR beta chain under discussion was sequenced for a study of glioma-infiltrating T cells. This clonotype was counted ten times or more. Its antigen is not known. General study results and limits: Above-expected tissue-blood divergence occurred in all gliomas, most in low-grade ones. CDR3 overlap between tissue and blood was very small.

Germline loops: CDR1 SNHLY, CDR2 FYNNEI. Germline trimming cut 8 bases from V and 1 base from J; bases unmatched to any gene: 2. The CDR3 length is 13 residues. Using RNA template, CDR3s of TCR alpha and beta were amplified with iRepertoire arm-PCR. Tissue mRNA or PBMC total RNA, roughly 90-450 ng, went into one-step reverse transcription and amplification. One entry per CDR3 protein results from TCRdb running MiXCR on the multiplex PCR reads. The sample has over 70,000 distinct CDR3 sequences, approximately 22% seen once. Sequenced sample: glioma tissue, nonneoplastic brain tissue, or PBMCs (not recorded which). The chain is built from TRBV2 and TRBJ2-3, with 8 bases aligning to TRBD1. This TCR was sampled from a human donor with low-grade glioma or glioblastoma, undergoing nonglioma brain surgery, or in good health (not recorded which). CDR3 sequence: CASGDRRTDTQYF. CDR3 bases: TGTGCCAGCGGGGACAGGCGCACAGATACGCAGTATTTT.